Listed below are T cell receptor beta chains from one sample, sequenced in a study of shared clonotypes between healthy human individuals. Using immunoSEQ multiplex PCR, the repertoire was profiled, and TCRdb retains in-frame clones only, with some absent. The sample yields more than 2,000,000 clones, about 92% seen once. Sequencing was done on a sample of naive CD4+ T cells sorted from blood. These TCRs come from a man aged 18 to 30 in good health. CDR3s leave out the opening cysteine and the closing phenylalanine or tryptophan.

>TRBJ1-2|TRBV7-9
ASSLAENGYT
>TRBJ2-7|TRBV25-1
ASSMGPTYEQY
>TRBJ2-7|TRBV18
ASSSSGASYEQY
>TRBJ1-2|TRBV6-1
ASSGGDRGGSGYGYT
>TRBJ1-1|TRBV10-3
AISELRQDTEAF
>TRBJ1-2|TRBV2
ASSGGWQEGYT
>TRBJ2-7|TRBV7-9
ASSANSGGGSYEQY
>TRBJ2-5|TRBV18
ASSPLVLETQY
>TRBJ2-5|TRBV5-6
ASSLAYGQGANPLGTQY
>TRBJ2-5|TRBV27
ASSILAGGPGETQY
>TRBJ2-7|TRBV6-6
ASIRSGQGGYEQY
>TRBJ2-2|TRBV6-1
ASSELFVNTGELF
>TRBJ1-6|TRBV2
ASSDRGPNSPLH
>TRBJ2-3|TRBV2
ASRARPAPSTDTQY
>TRBJ2-3|TRBV20-1
SARVLDTQY
>TRBJ1-6|TRBV5-4
ATQEVPGASPLH
>TRBJ2-4|TRBV4-1
ASSHISGVRKNIQY
>TRBJ1-2|TRBV4-3
ASSQEVVINYGYT
>TRBJ2-2|TRBV29-1
SVGQGRNTGELF
>TRBJ2-5|TRBV7-8
ASSPQLSFPPETQY
>TRBJ1-5|TRBV2
ASTGPPGQPQH
>TRBJ1-2|TRBV6-5
ASSYAGTGFSGYT
>TRBJ1-6|TRBV2
ASSLSNSPLH
>TRBJ2-2|TRBV29-1
SVQRDGELF
>TRBJ1-2|TRBV30
AWSGAGKGYT
>TRBJ2-1|TRBV6-5
ATRDRSNEQF
>TRBJ1-1|TRBV6-4
ASSDSGAEAF
>TRBJ2-3|TRBV9
ASSDKTSTDTQY
>TRBJ1-3|TRBV5-1
ASSRGDRDGNTIY
>TRBJ1-1|TRBV7-3
ASSFILNWDTEAF
>TRBJ2-3|TRBV5-6
ASSLDRVEDTQY
>TRBJ1-2|TRBV19
ASSTRGLYGYT
>TRBJ2-5|TRBV5-8
ASSLGRGPSQETQY
>TRBJ1-2|TRBV28
ASSLGQGYGYT
>TRBJ2-7|TRBV27
ASSLLVYEQY
>TRBJ2-3|TRBV2
ASSVARGDTQY
>TRBJ2-7|TRBV19
ASSILPGSGANYEQY
>TRBJ2-5|TRBV4-2
ASSQEDRDTLPTQY
>TRBJ2-3|TRBV5-4
ASSFGAFTDTQY
>TRBJ1-1|TRBV10-3
AISESRRGANTEAF
>NA|TRBV30
AWALGGLSYEQY
>TRBJ1-5|TRBV11-2
ASSKDRGNQPQH
>TRBJ2-7|TRBV18
ASSSGVYEQY
>TRBJ1-3|TRBV6-1
ASSEAYAGSSSGNTIY
>TRBJ2-1|TRBV30
AWRSRDGQGYNEQF
>TRBJ2-7|TRBV5-5
ASSLGPRGLAYEQY
>TRBJ2-7|TRBV10-2
ASRGGLAGGYGWDEQY
>TRBJ2-2|TRBV7-9
ASSLAGGTGELF
>TRBJ2-1|TRBV7-6
ASSHPGGSSYNEQF
>TRBJ2-1|TRBV7-9
ASSLVVLGSSNEQF
>TRBJ1-5|TRBV28
ASSIPQSNQPQH
>TRBJ1-4|TRBV7-9
ASSLQTTDPTNEKLF
>TRBJ1-5|TRBV27
ASSLSSGNQPQH
>TRBJ2-5|TRBV7-3
ASSSESGSQTQY
>TRBJ2-7|TRBV11-2
ASSLGVTQPYEQY
>TRBJ2-1|TRBV19
ASSEDRVYNEQF
>TRBJ1-5|TRBV9
ASSVGQGIDQPQH
>TRBJ1-5|TRBV10-3
AISDREGSNQPQH
>TRBJ2-4|TRBV6-1
ASSPRAKNIQY
>TRBJ2-3|TRBV7-2
ASSPGGRATDTQY